The 31 T cell receptor beta chains below all came from one sample that was sequenced in a study of T cell responses to AZD1222 COVID-19 vaccine (dated by TCRdb to the early 2020s). The sample's time point label, decoded: baseline before first vaccination. Library preparation was by the immunoSEQ multiplex PCR assay. This immuneACCESS table, as held by TCRdb, lists in-frame sequences with V and J called but not all clones. Of the missing ones, under half trace to an unresolved V gene in checked studies; the others have no known cause. The sample table records under 300,000 clones; over 90% of these occur just once. The top ten constitute 0.55% of the sample. This sample comprised peripheral blood, obtained on day 0 of AZD1222 vaccination. These receptors originate from an adult in good health.

This clone was counted between two and nine times. This chain links TRBV7-2 with TRBJ2-1; tentative D call: TRBD2 (5 bases). The CDR3 is made up of 15 amino acids. Trimming pared 6 bases from V and 2 bases from J, leaving 14 bases between. Germline V gene lookup returns CDR1 SGHTA and CDR2 FQGNSA. The CDR3 DNA follows: TGTGCCAGCAGTCTAGGTAGCGCTACCTACAATGAGCAGTTCTTC. It yields the protein CASSLGSATYNEQFF.

The chain combines TRBV19 with TRBJ2-2, with TRBD1 identical over 9 bases. Germline loops: CDR1 LNHDA, CDR2 SQIVND (reference sequence). This CDR3 has 16 amino acids. Unmatched junction bases numbered 11, after V lost 5 bases and J lost 7 bases. The CDR3: CASSWITGTGNGELFF. CDR3 coding DNA: TGTGCCAGTAGTTGGATCACCGGGACAGGGAACGGGGAGCTGTTTTTT.

The CDR3 region is CASSRGQGTYEQYF. CDR3 bases: TGTGCCAGCAGCCGGGGACAGGGTACCTACGAGCAGTACTTC. This rearrangement joins TRBV3-1 (or the pseudogene TRBV3-2) to TRBJ2-7; 9 nucleotides agree with TRBD1. The CDR3 sequence is 14 residues long. Germline-derived CDR1 and CDR2 are LGHDT and YNNKEL (reference sequence). With V trimmed by 4 bases and J by 2 bases, 3 bases remained unmatched.

The chain employs TRBV7-8 and TRBJ1-6, with 8 bases fitting TRBD1. This CDR3 is built from 15 residues. Germline trimming cut 5 bases from V and 8 bases from J; bases unmatched to any gene: 8. Germline loops: CDR1 SGHVS, CDR2 FQNEAQ. CDR3 loop: CASSVTGARDSPLHF. CDR3 bases: TGTGCCAGCAGCGTGACAGGGGCTCGGGATTCACCCCTCCACTTT. Drawing the rest from reference TRBV7-8 and TRBJ1-6, the complete variable domain is GAGVSQSPRYKVAKRGQDVALRCDPISGHVSLFWYQQALGQGPEFLTYFQNEAQLDKSGLPSDRFFAERPEGSVSTLKIQRTQQEDSAVYLCASSVTGARDSPLHFGNGTRLTVT.

The V call is TRBV7-9, the J call TRBJ2-1; 11 bases are shared with TRBD1. The V gene's germline CDR1 is SEHNR and CDR2 FQNEAQ (reference sequence). The CDR3 spans 15 residues. The junction had 4 bases not matched to a gene; V was cut back by 5 bases and J by 4 bases. The CDR3 DNA follows: TGTGCCAGCAGCCCCGGGACAGGGGGATACAATGAGCAGTTCTTC. Amino acids: CASSPGTGGYNEQFF.

The chain is built from TRBV19 and TRBJ1-5; no clear D. This CDR3 contains 15 residues. The germline CDR1 and CDR2 sequences are LNHDA and SQIVND (reference sequence). Trimming stripped 5 bases from V and 2 bases from J, with 13 bases between. In DNA, the CDR3 is TGTGCCAGTAGTTTCTCGTCACCGGGCAATCAGCCCCAGCATTTT. Translated, it gives CASSFSSPGNQPQHF.

The CDR3 region has the DNA TGTGCCAGCAGCACCGACTCGTGGGACAATGAGCAGTTCTTC. Protein: CASSTDSWDNEQFF. V is TRBV5-4 and J is TRBJ2-1; D call uncertain. The length of the CDR3 is 14 residues. The germline V gene has CDR1 SGHNT and CDR2 YYREEE (reference sequence). V was pared by 4 bases and J by 5 bases, with 13 bases between.

This clone was seen only once. The DNA for the CDR3 is TGCGCCAGCAGCCCGGGACAGTATAGCAATCAGCCCCAGCATTTT. Protein sequence: CASSPGQYSNQPQHF. The J gene is TRBJ1-5, the V gene TRBV5-1, with 7 bases identical to TRBD1. The V and J ends lost 4 bases and 0 bases, in that order; junction bases with no gene match: 4. CDR1 is SGHRS, CDR2 YFSETQ, per germline. The CDR3 length is 15 residues.

This rearrangement joins TRBV11-3 to TRBJ1-1; 9 bases line up with TRBD1. The CDR3 is 16 amino acids. Germline V gives CDR1 SGHNT, CDR2 YENEEA. V trimming: 5 bases; J trimming: 2 bases; junction bases outside the gene matches: 9. CDR3 sequence reads: CASSRTGGGGNTEAFF. CDR3 coding DNA: TGTGCCAGCAGCCGAACAGGGGGCGGAGGAAACACTGAAGCTTTCTTT.

The genes are TRBV12-3 or TRBV12-4 and TRBJ1-1, with a tentative D call TRBD1 (5 bases). The CDR3 is 13 residues long. The V gene lost 5 bases and the J gene lost 3 bases, with 10 bases spanning the gap. The CDR3 loop reads CASSLQGYTEAFF. CDR3 sequence (DNA): TGTGCCAGCAGTCTCCAGGGCTACACTGAAGCTTTCTTT.

This clone was observed once. This chain joins TRBV7-2 and TRBJ2-3; TRBD2 agrees at 9 bases. V lost 2 bases and J lost 4; bases outside the gene matches: 4. CDR1 SGHTA and CDR2 FQGNSA come from the germline V gene. The CDR3 is 15 amino acids. CDR3 DNA: TGTGCCAGCAGCTTACTTGCGGGAGGGGCAGATACGCAGTATTTT. Its protein product is CASSLLAGGADTQYF. The complete variable domain, with remaining parts taken from reference TRBV7-2 and TRBJ2-3, reads GAGVSQSPSNKVTEKGKDVELRCDPISGHTALYWYRQSLGQGLEFLIYFQGNSAPDKSGLPSDRFSAERTGGSVSTLTIQRTQQEDSAVYLCASSLLAGGADTQYFGPGTRLTVL.

The chain links TRBV28 to TRBJ2-1; D could derive from TRBD1 or TRBD2 (5 bases each). CDR1 MDHEN and CDR2 SYDVKM come from the germline V gene. V was clipped by 4 bases and J by 7 bases, with 8 bases between them. The CDR3 consists of 12 residues. The CDR3 DNA follows: TGTGCCAGCAGTTGGGGACGGAATGAGCAGTTCTTC. As protein: CASSWGRNEQFF.

The rearrangement links TRBV28 to TRBJ1-6; D might be TRBD1 (6 bases). This CDR3 region has 15 residues. Germline CDR1 MDHEN, CDR2 SYDVKM. With 3 bases removed from V and 9 bases from J, the gap between germline ends came to 15 bases. CDR3: CASSFNLVGGSPLHF. Written as DNA, the CDR3 is TGTGCCAGCAGTTTCAATCTCGTAGGGGGTTCACCCCTCCACTTT.

CDR3 sequence (DNA): TGTGCCAGCAGCGAACCGGGACCACGGATGGGGCTAGCGGTTAACACCGGGGAGCTGTTTTTT. It is translated as CASSEPGPRMGLAVNTGELFF. The chain links TRBV9 to TRBJ2-2, with TRBD2 identical over 7 bases. V dropped 3 bases and J dropped 2; count of bases not matched to a gene: 22. The CDR3 has 21 residues. CDR1 is SGDLS, CDR2 YYNGEE, per germline.

The rearrangement links TRBV5-4 to TRBJ2-7; TRBD2 aligns across 9 bases. V was clipped by 3 bases and J by 1 base; unmatched bases: 5. This CDR3 has 15 amino acids. Germline V gene sequence: CDR1 SGHNT, CDR2 YYREEE (reference sequence). CDR3 DNA sequence: TGTGCCAGCAGCTGGGGGACTAGCAGATCCTACGAGCAGTACTTC. Its translation: CASSWGTSRSYEQYF.

This clone was seen a single time. The gene calls are TRBV11-2 and TRBJ1-2, with unresolved D. Between the trimmed V and J ends, which lost 1 base and 4 bases, there was a span of 13 bases. The CDR3 has 15 amino acids. Germline values: CDR1 SGHAT, CDR2 FQNNGV. CDR3 protein: CASSLGSGVTYGYTF. For the CDR3, the DNA is TGTGCCAGCAGCTTAGGTTCCGGGGTCACCTATGGCTACACCTTC.

This clone showed up just once. CDR3 protein: CASSFTVGGTEAFF. The CDR3 DNA reads TGTGCCAGCAGCTTTACAGTCGGTGGCACTGAAGCTTTCTTT. The chain joins TRBV7-2 to TRBJ1-1, with D uncertain. Per germline, CDR1 SGHTA and CDR2 FQGNSA. The CDR3 extends over 14 amino acids. V was shortened by 3 bases and J by 4 bases, with 12 bases between the two germline ends.

The J gene is TRBJ1-1, the V gene TRBV18; no reliable D call. CDR1 KGHSH and CDR2 LQKENI come from the germline V gene. There are 15 residues in the CDR3. V gave up 1 base and J gave up 4 bases, with 13 bases separating them. DNA of the CDR3: TGTGCCAGCTCACCACAGGAGGGCCAGGTCACTGAAGCTTTCTTT. Its protein is CASSPQEGQVTEAFF.

A single count supports this clone. The chain recombines TRBV30 with TRBJ2-5; TRBD2 matches 15 bases. The CDR3 sequence is 16 residues long. V was pared by 3 bases and J by 2 bases, with 4 bases of the junction left unmatched. Germline V gene sequence: CDR1 GTSNPN, CDR2 SVGIG (reference sequence). CDR3 sequence reads: CAWRRGLAGGQETQYF. The DNA for the CDR3 is TGTGCCTGGAGAAGGGGACTAGCGGGAGGTCAAGAGACCCAGTACTTC.

The V call is TRBV7-2, the J call TRBJ2-2; either TRBD1 or TRBD2 may supply D (5 bases each). Germline CDR1 reads SGHTA; CDR2 reads FQGNSA. CDR3 size: 13 residues. V gave up 1 base and J gave up 7 bases, with 7 bases separating them. Here the CDR3 reads CASSLVGGGELFF. In DNA, the CDR3 is TGTGCCAGCAGCTTAGTTGGGGGCGGGGAGCTGTTTTTT.

The chain couples TRBV24-1 to TRBJ1-6, with 7 bases identical to TRBD1. This CDR3 contains 16 residues. V lost 3 bases, J lost 9 bases, and 10 bases stayed unmatched. Per germline, CDR1 KGHDR and CDR2 SFDVKD. The CDR3 loop reads CATSDPGRGKTSPLHF. In DNA form, the CDR3 reads TGTGCCACCAGTGATCCCGGCAGGGGGAAGACTTCACCCCTCCACTTT.

The chain combines TRBV11-3 with TRBJ2-6; D remains unclear. Germline V gene data show CDR1 as SGHNT and CDR2 as YENEEA. The CDR3 consists of 14 residues. With 4 bases removed from V and 0 bases from J, the gap between germline ends came to 4 bases. Here the CDR3 reads CASSSNSGANVLTF. The CDR3 nucleotides read TGTGCCAGCAGCTCAAACTCTGGGGCCAACGTCCTGACTTTC.

The chain is built from TRBV28 and TRBJ1-2, with D possibly TRBD1 on 5 matching bases. Germline V gene sequence: CDR1 MDHEN, CDR2 SYDVKM. V lost 4 bases, J lost 6 bases, and 18 bases lay in between. The CDR3 consists of 15 residues. CDR3 sequence: CASSSDNHWVNGYTF. CDR3 in DNA: TGTGCCAGCAGTTCGGACAATCATTGGGTGAATGGCTACACCTTC.

The chain recombines TRBV2 with TRBJ1-2; D gene ambiguous. In germline, CDR1 is SNHLY, CDR2 FYNNEI. The CDR3 sequence is 13 residues long. The V gene lost 2 bases and the J gene lost 7 bases, with 11 bases spanning the gap. The CDR3 coding sequence is TGTGCCAGCAGTGAATCCCGTAGTGGTGGCTACACCTTC. It translates to CASSESRSGGYTF.

CDR3: CASSQLSSYNSPLHF. CDR3 bases: TGTGCCAGCAGCCAACTGTCCTCCTATAATTCACCCCTCCACTTT. The chain recombines TRBV3-1 (or the pseudogene TRBV3-2) with TRBJ1-6, with no clear D. V gave up 2 bases and J gave up 0 bases, with 5 bases separating them. From germline, CDR1 is LGHDT and CDR2 YNNKEL (reference sequence). This CDR3 region has 15 residues.

V gene TRBV7-9 combines with J gene TRBJ1-4; TRBD1 matches 8 bases. The CDR3 spans 19 residues. V shed 4 bases, J shed 7 bases, and the junction held 20 bases outside the gene matches. The germline CDR1 and CDR2 sequences are SEHNR and FQNEAQ (reference sequence). CDR3 DNA: TGTGCCAGCAGCTCACTTCGGGGAGGGACGGACAGGGAGTCTGAAAAACTGTTTTTT. This translates into CASSSLRGGTDRESEKLFF.

The chain combines TRBV2 with TRBJ1-5; D possibly corresponds to TRBD1 (6 bases). CDR1 and CDR2 from the germline V gene are SNHLY and FYNNEI. The CDR3 totals 14 residues. V gave up 6 bases and J gave up 6 bases, with 15 bases separating them. CDR3: CASRVGQSIQPQHF. CDR3 DNA: TGTGCCAGCAGGGTCGGACAGTCAATTCAGCCCCAGCATTTT.

This chain links TRBV5-1 with TRBJ2-2; 9 bases line up with TRBD2. CDR1 and CDR2 (germline): SGHRS, YFSETQ. The junction had 7 bases not matched to a gene; V was cut back by 0 bases and J by 1 base. This CDR3 spans 18 amino acids. CDR3 region: CASSLGLAGLLNTGELFF. In DNA, the CDR3 is TGCGCCAGCAGCTTGGGGCTAGCGGGACTCTTGAACACCGGGGAGCTGTTTTTT.

The V call is TRBV10-1, the J call TRBJ2-2; D call uncertain. Germline V lookup: CDR1 WNHNN, CDR2 SYGVQD (reference sequence). This CDR3 comprises 10 residues. V was shortened by 10 bases and J by 7 bases, with 7 bases between the two germline ends. The CDR3 DNA is TGCGCCACCTACTTCGGGGAGCTGTTTTTT. It is translated as CATYFGELFF.

This sequence joins TRBV6-5 and TRBJ1-2; 8 bases are a match to TRBD1. With V trimmed by 9 bases and J by 1 base, 10 bases remained unmatched. CDR3 size: 15 residues. From germline, CDR1 is MNHEY and CDR2 SVGAGI. Here the CDR3 DNA reads TGTGCCAGTACCTGGGACGGGACAGGTAACTATGGCTACACCTTC. Translation gives CASTWDGTGNYGYTF.

This chain uses TRBV7-2 with TRBJ1-6; TRBD1 might be the D (5 bases). This CDR3 has 15 amino acids. V gave up 2 bases and J gave up 7 bases, with 12 bases separating them. Germline assignment: CDR1 SGHTA and CDR2 FQGNSA. CDR3 region: CASSLRQGENSPLHF. The DNA for the CDR3 is TGTGCCAGCAGCTTACGCCAGGGAGAGAATTCACCCCTCCACTTT.